A single sample is the source of the 18 T cell receptor beta chains below, sequenced in a study of blood T cells in healthy people across ages. Then a second PCR, running roughly 7 to 11 cycles, was carried out with a sample-barcoded 5' primer and a J-beta primer mix. TCRdb independently ran MiXCR on the 5' RACE reads; one entry per CDR3 protein. The sample includes about 1.4 million distinct CDR3 sequences, 59% of them seen just once. Input material: blood. Source of these receptors: a man aged 18 to 29 in good health.

The rearrangement links TRBV4-1 to TRBJ2-1, with TRBD2 matching 9 bases. Unmatched junction bases numbered 7, after V lost 3 bases and J lost 1 base. Germline CDR1 reads MGHRA; CDR2 reads YSYEKL. The CDR3 totals 17 residues. CDR3 coding DNA: TGCGCCAGCAGCCACTTTAGCGGGAGTAGATCCTACAATGAGCAGTTCTTC. This codes for CASSHFSGSRSYNEQFF.

V usage is TRBV28 and J usage is TRBJ2-7; maybe TRBD2 (5 bases). V was cut by 7 bases and J by 0 bases, with 16 bases left in between. The CDR3 is made up of 15 amino acids. CDR1 and CDR2 from the germline V gene are MDHEN and SYDVKM. CDR3 sequence reads: CASTERAGNSYEQYF. In DNA form, the CDR3 reads TGTGCCAGCACCGAGAGGGCTGGGAACTCCTACGAGCAGTACTTC.

This clonotype appeared a few times. This chain links TRBV29-1 with TRBJ2-1; D not resolved. Per the germline V gene, CDR1 is SQVTM and CDR2 is ANQGSEA. Trimming cost V 7 bases and J 6 bases, with 13 bases left between them. There are 12 residues in the CDR3. The CDR3 region has the DNA TGCAGCGCTGACTCGGGTCTCAATGAGCAGTTCTTC. Translation gives CSADSGLNEQFF.

The V call is TRBV19, the J call TRBJ2-7; tentatively, D is TRBD2 (5 bases). The CDR3 spans 15 residues. Germline CDR1 reads LNHDA; CDR2 reads SQIVND (reference sequence). The V and J ends lost 3 bases and 5 bases respectively, with 17 bases between them. CDR3 in amino acids: CASSMKGPGEDEQYF. DNA for the CDR3: TGTGCCAGTAGTATGAAAGGCCCCGGGGAAGACGAGCAGTACTTC.

This chain uses TRBV30 with TRBJ1-5; D is unclear. CDR1 GTSNPN and CDR2 SVGIG come from the germline V gene (reference sequence). Trimming removed 5 bases from V and 2 bases from J, with 10 bases in between. This CDR3 is built from 13 residues. The CDR3 sequence is CAWGIDGNQPQHF. In DNA, the CDR3 is TGTGCCTGGGGGATAGACGGCAATCAGCCCCAGCATTTT.

This chain links TRBV6-2 or TRBV6-3 with TRBJ1-1, with TRBD1 matching over 9 bases. The CDR3 is 14 residues long. Germline trimming cut 7 bases from V and 10 bases from J; bases unmatched to any gene: 13. Germline loops: CDR1 MNHEY, CDR2 SVGEGT. CDR3 DNA: TGTGCCAGCAACGACCCGGGACAGGGCCAGAGAGCTTTCTTT. Its translation: CASNDPGQGQRAFF.

The rearrangement joins TRBV7-2 to TRBJ1-2; D is perhaps TRBD1 (5 bases). V dropped 6 bases and J dropped 4 bases, with 21 bases sitting between them. The germline V gene encodes CDR1 SGHTA and CDR2 FQGNSA. The CDR3 extends over 16 amino acids. The CDR3 reads CASSRGVWANSYGYTF. Written as DNA, the CDR3 is TGTGCCAGCAGTCGGGGGGTCTGGGCAAACTCCTATGGCTACACCTTC.

In its sample, this clonotype was seen a few times. The chain employs TRBV12-3 or TRBV12-4 and TRBJ1-5; the match to TRBD1 covers 10 bases. This CDR3 is built from 13 residues. Unmatched junction bases numbered 2, after V lost 5 bases and J lost 7 bases. CDR3 region: CASSGDRGQPQHF. CDR3 sequence (DNA): TGTGCCAGCAGTGGGGACAGGGGACAGCCCCAGCATTTT.

The rearrangement uses TRBV11-2 and TRBJ2-1, with D possibly being TRBD2 (6 bases). The CDR3 loop spans 13 amino acids. The germline CDR1 and CDR2 sequences are SGHAT and FQNNGV. V dropped 3 bases and J dropped 15 bases, with 18 bases sitting between them. The CDR3 protein is CASSFPLGGGLFF. CDR3 nucleotides: TGTGCCAGCAGCTTCCCCCTGGGGGGAGGACTGTTCTTC. Looking up the rest from reference TRBV11-2 and TRBJ2-1 gives the full variable domain: EAGVAQSPRYKIIEKRQSVAFWCNPISGHATLYWYQQILGQGPKLLIQFQNNGVVDDSQLPKDRFSAERLKGVDSTLKIQPAKLEDSAVYLCASSFPLGGGLFFGPGTRLTVL.

As concerns this clonotype: A junction boundary mismatches the germline segment, possibly from a read error. This chain joins TRBV29-1 and TRBJ2-6, with D perhaps matching TRBD1 (5 bases). Per germline, CDR1 SQVTM and CDR2 ANQGSEA. The CDR3 is 15 residues long. The CDR3 protein is CSVEASRSGANVPTF. CDR3 in DNA: TGCAGCGTTGAAGCGTCCCGGTCTGGGGCCAACGTCCCGACTTTC.

The CDR3 region is CASSIGQGPMNTEAFF. The CDR3 DNA is TGTGCCAGCAGTATCGGACAGGGGCCCATGAACACTGAAGCTTTCTTT. The J gene is TRBJ1-1, the V gene TRBV6-5; 9 bases are shared with TRBD1. The CDR3 has 16 amino acids. Germline CDR1 and CDR2: MNHEY and SVGAGI. V shed 5 bases, J shed 0 bases, and the junction held 7 bases outside the gene matches.

This clonotype was observed once. The chain recombines TRBV6-5 with TRBJ1-5; D possibly corresponds to TRBD1 (5 bases). Germline-derived CDR1 and CDR2 are MNHEY and SVGAGI. The CDR3 runs 13 residues. Trimming stripped 4 bases from V and 7 bases from J, with 11 bases between. CDR3 sequence reads: CASSSRVRQPQHF. The DNA for the CDR3 is TGTGCCAGCAGTTCCAGGGTGCGGCAGCCCCAGCATTTT.

The chain couples TRBV6-2 or TRBV6-3 to TRBJ2-5, with TRBD2 matching over 7 bases. The CDR3 extends over 15 amino acids. J gave up 2 bases and V 5 bases, and 8 bases lay outside the gene matches. Germline CDR1 MNHEY, CDR2 SVGEGT. The CDR3 is CASSRIKAGQETQYF. The CDR3 nucleotides read TGTGCCAGCAGTAGAATAAAAGCGGGACAAGAGACCCAGTACTTC.

V usage is TRBV4-3 and J usage is TRBJ2-3, with 10 bases lining up with TRBD2. This CDR3 region has 16 residues. The germline V gene has CDR1 LGHNA and CDR2 YSLEER. After removal of 4 bases from V and 8 bases from J, the junction contained 12 bases not matched to a gene. CDR3 DNA: TGCGCCAGCAGCCCGGGCCCAACTAGCGGGGAAGCTACGCAGTATTTT. Its protein is CASSPGPTSGEATQYF.

CDR3 bases: TGTGCCAGCAGTTCAACTGGCATTCAGTACTTC. It yields the protein CASSSTGIQYF. The chain is built from TRBV12-3 or TRBV12-4 and TRBJ2-4; no firm D call. The CDR3 is 11 residues long. V lost 4 bases and J lost 9, with 7 bases in between.

This clonotype has only a few counts. The CDR3 coding sequence is TGCAGCGTTGGGGCAGCGGGCGCCTACAATGAGCAGTTCTTC. Its protein product is CSVGAAGAYNEQFF. J is TRBJ2-1 and V is TRBV29-1; perhaps TRBD2 as D (6 bases). CDR1 and CDR2 (germline): SQVTM, ANQGSEA. V gave up 4 bases and J gave up 2 bases, with 12 bases separating them. The CDR3 contains 14 residues.

V is TRBV27 and J is TRBJ2-3; 10 bases agree with TRBD2. V was pared by 5 bases and J by 0 bases, with 11 bases of the junction left unmatched. Germline assignment: CDR1 MNHEY and CDR2 SMNVEV (reference sequence). The CDR3 totals 18 residues. This chain's CDR3 is CASSPQEGLALSTDTQYF. The CDR3 region has the DNA TGTGCCAGCAGTCCCCAGGAGGGACTAGCGTTGAGCACAGATACGCAGTATTTT.

This clonotype came up a few times. The V and J genes are TRBV29-1 and TRBJ1-2, with a weak D call TRBD1 (5 bases). CDR3 length equals 12 residues. The germline V gene has CDR1 SQVTM and CDR2 ANQGSEA. Trimming took off 6 bases at V and 6 bases at J, with 14 bases between the two ends. CDR3 DNA: TGCAGCGTCAGCCTAGGGGCGGATGGCTACACCTTC. Its protein product is CSVSLGADGYTF.